Listed here are 10 T cell receptor beta chains from one sample, sequenced in a study of cytomegalovirus exposure and HLA in healthy donors. The PCR employed 60 Vbeta primers together with 13 Jbeta primers. The method was immunoSEQ multiplex PCR; TCRdb's version includes in-frame clones alone and lacks a portion of them. The top ten clones hold approximately 4.4% of a sample with 95,000 or so clones, about 77% of them seen once. Sequencing used PBMCs. The receptors shown here come from a woman aged 35 to 49 in good health and CMV-seronegative.

This chain uses TRBV10-3 with TRBJ1-5; D remains ambiguous. Looked up from germline, CDR1 is ENHRY and CDR2 is SYGVKD. The CDR3 extends over 13 amino acids. CDR3 nucleotides: TGTGCGATCTCTAGCGATTTCAATCAGCCCCAGCATTTT. Its translation is CAISSDFNQPQHF.

The sample holds one count of this clone. J is TRBJ1-6 and V is TRBV6-5; TRBD1 might be the D (5 bases). Trimming removed 7 bases at V and 7 bases at J, with 11 bases between. The germline gives CDR1 MNHEY, CDR2 SVGAGI. The CDR3 has 13 amino acids. In DNA, the CDR3 is TGTGCCAGCAAACGGGGGGAGAATTCACCCCTCCACTTT. Its translation: CASKRGENSPLHF.

The rearrangement uses TRBV5-1 and TRBJ2-3; no definite D call. This CDR3 is 13 amino acids long. With 7 bases removed from V and 0 bases from J, the gap between germline ends came to 9 bases. Germline CDR1 is SGHRS and CDR2 is YFSETQ. DNA of the CDR3: TGCGCCAGCTCTGACGGGAGCACAGATACGCAGTATTTT. Encoded protein: CASSDGSTDTQYF.

This chain uses TRBV27 with TRBJ1-3; D remains unclear. The V and J ends lost 7 bases and 0 bases respectively, with 10 bases between them. The CDR3 runs to 14 residues. The V gene's germline CDR1 is MNHEY and CDR2 SMNVEV (reference sequence). The CDR3 here is CASKQSRSGNTIYF. CDR3 bases: TGTGCCAGCAAACAATCACGCTCTGGAAACACCATATATTTT.

V usage is TRBV2 and J usage is TRBJ2-1; the D is unclear. This CDR3 contains 13 residues. Germline CDR1 and CDR2: SNHLY and FYNNEI. The V end was cut by 7 bases, the J end by 0 bases, with 7 bases between. In DNA, the CDR3 is TGTGCCAGCAACGGAGTCTCCTACAATGAGCAGTTCTTC. Encoded protein: CASNGVSYNEQFF.

This chain joins TRBV5-6 and TRBJ2-6; the D is unclear. CDR1 and CDR2 (germline): SGHDT, YYEEEE. The CDR3 is made up of 14 amino acids. V lost 0 bases to trimming and J lost 4 bases, with 5 bases between them. The CDR3 is CASSLGAGANVLTF. CDR3 sequence (DNA): TGTGCCAGCAGCTTGGGAGCGGGGGCCAACGTCCTGACTTTC. The full variable domain, its missing parts supplied by reference TRBV5-6 and TRBJ2-6, is DAGVTQSPTHLIKTRGQQVTLRCSPKSGHDTVSWYQQALGQGPQFIFQYYEEEERQRGNFPDRFSGHQFPNYSSELNVNALLLGDSALYLCASSLGAGANVLTFGAGSRLTVL.

This clone was picked up a small number of times. V is TRBV10-3 and J is TRBJ1-1; a possible D gene is TRBD1 (5 bases). The V gene's germline CDR1 is ENHRY and CDR2 SYGVKD. The CDR3 totals 13 residues. With 9 bases removed from V and 1 base from J, the gap between germline ends came to 12 bases. Here the CDR3 reads CAIGLGGNTEAFF. In DNA, the CDR3 is TGTGCCATAGGACTGGGGGGGAACACTGAAGCTTTCTTT.

The gene calls are TRBV5-6 and TRBJ1-2, with TRBD1 identical over 7 bases. Germline V gene lookup returns CDR1 SGHDT and CDR2 YYEEEE. The ends lost 4 bases at V and 0 bases at J; junction bases unmatched: 6. The CDR3 contains 15 residues. The CDR3 DNA reads TGTGCCAGCAGCCGAAGGGGGCAGGCTAACTATGGCTACACCTTC. Encoded protein: CASSRRGQANYGYTF.

The chain recombines TRBV6-1 with TRBJ1-1; 7 bases line up with TRBD1. The CDR3 runs to 15 residues. Germline V CDR1 and CDR2: MNHNS, SASEGT. V dropped 3 bases and J dropped 3; count of bases not matched to a gene: 7. CDR3 coding DNA: TGTGCCAGCAGTGAGCAGGGGGTCGGGTACACTGAAGCTTTCTTT. It codes for CASSEQGVGYTEAFF.

The chain couples TRBV5-1 to TRBJ1-5; D is unclear. The germline CDR1 and CDR2 sequences are SGHRS and YFSETQ. This CDR3 is built from 15 residues. The ends were cut back, 4 bases at V and 1 base at J, with 12 bases in the middle. CDR3 region: CASSPMGLSNQPQHF. The CDR3 nucleotides are TGCGCCAGCAGCCCGATGGGCTTGAGCAATCAGCCCCAGCATTTT.